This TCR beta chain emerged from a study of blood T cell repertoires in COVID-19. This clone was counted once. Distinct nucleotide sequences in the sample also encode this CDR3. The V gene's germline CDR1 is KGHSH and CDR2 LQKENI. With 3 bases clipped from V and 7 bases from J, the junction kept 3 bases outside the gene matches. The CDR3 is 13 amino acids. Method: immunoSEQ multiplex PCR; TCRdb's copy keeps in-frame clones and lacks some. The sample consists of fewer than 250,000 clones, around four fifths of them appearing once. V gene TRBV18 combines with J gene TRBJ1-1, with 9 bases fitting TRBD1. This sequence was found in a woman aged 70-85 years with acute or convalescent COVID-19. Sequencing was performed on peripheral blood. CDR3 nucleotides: TGTGCCAGCTCACCTGGGACAGGGAGTGAAGCTTTCTTT. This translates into CASSPGTGSEAFF.